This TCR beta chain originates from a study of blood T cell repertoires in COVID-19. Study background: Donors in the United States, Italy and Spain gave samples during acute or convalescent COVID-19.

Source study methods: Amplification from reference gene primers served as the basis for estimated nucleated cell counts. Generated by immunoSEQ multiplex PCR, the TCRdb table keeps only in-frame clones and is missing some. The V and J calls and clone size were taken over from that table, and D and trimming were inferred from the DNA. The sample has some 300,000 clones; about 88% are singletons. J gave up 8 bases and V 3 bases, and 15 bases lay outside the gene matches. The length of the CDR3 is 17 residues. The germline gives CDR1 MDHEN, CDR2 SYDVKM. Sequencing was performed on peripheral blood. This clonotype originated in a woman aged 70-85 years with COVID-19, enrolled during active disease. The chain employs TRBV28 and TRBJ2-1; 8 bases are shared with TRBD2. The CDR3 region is CASSFEPTGLVGDEQFF. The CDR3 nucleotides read TGTGCCAGCAGTTTTGAGCCTACGGGACTAGTGGGGGATGAGCAGTTCTTC. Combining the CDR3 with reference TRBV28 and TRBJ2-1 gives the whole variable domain DVKVTQSSRYLVKRTGEKVFLECVQDMDHENMFWYRQDPGLGLRLIYFSYDVKMKEKGDIPEGYSVSREKKERFSLILESASTNQTSMYLCASSFEPTGLVGDEQFFGPGTRLTVL.